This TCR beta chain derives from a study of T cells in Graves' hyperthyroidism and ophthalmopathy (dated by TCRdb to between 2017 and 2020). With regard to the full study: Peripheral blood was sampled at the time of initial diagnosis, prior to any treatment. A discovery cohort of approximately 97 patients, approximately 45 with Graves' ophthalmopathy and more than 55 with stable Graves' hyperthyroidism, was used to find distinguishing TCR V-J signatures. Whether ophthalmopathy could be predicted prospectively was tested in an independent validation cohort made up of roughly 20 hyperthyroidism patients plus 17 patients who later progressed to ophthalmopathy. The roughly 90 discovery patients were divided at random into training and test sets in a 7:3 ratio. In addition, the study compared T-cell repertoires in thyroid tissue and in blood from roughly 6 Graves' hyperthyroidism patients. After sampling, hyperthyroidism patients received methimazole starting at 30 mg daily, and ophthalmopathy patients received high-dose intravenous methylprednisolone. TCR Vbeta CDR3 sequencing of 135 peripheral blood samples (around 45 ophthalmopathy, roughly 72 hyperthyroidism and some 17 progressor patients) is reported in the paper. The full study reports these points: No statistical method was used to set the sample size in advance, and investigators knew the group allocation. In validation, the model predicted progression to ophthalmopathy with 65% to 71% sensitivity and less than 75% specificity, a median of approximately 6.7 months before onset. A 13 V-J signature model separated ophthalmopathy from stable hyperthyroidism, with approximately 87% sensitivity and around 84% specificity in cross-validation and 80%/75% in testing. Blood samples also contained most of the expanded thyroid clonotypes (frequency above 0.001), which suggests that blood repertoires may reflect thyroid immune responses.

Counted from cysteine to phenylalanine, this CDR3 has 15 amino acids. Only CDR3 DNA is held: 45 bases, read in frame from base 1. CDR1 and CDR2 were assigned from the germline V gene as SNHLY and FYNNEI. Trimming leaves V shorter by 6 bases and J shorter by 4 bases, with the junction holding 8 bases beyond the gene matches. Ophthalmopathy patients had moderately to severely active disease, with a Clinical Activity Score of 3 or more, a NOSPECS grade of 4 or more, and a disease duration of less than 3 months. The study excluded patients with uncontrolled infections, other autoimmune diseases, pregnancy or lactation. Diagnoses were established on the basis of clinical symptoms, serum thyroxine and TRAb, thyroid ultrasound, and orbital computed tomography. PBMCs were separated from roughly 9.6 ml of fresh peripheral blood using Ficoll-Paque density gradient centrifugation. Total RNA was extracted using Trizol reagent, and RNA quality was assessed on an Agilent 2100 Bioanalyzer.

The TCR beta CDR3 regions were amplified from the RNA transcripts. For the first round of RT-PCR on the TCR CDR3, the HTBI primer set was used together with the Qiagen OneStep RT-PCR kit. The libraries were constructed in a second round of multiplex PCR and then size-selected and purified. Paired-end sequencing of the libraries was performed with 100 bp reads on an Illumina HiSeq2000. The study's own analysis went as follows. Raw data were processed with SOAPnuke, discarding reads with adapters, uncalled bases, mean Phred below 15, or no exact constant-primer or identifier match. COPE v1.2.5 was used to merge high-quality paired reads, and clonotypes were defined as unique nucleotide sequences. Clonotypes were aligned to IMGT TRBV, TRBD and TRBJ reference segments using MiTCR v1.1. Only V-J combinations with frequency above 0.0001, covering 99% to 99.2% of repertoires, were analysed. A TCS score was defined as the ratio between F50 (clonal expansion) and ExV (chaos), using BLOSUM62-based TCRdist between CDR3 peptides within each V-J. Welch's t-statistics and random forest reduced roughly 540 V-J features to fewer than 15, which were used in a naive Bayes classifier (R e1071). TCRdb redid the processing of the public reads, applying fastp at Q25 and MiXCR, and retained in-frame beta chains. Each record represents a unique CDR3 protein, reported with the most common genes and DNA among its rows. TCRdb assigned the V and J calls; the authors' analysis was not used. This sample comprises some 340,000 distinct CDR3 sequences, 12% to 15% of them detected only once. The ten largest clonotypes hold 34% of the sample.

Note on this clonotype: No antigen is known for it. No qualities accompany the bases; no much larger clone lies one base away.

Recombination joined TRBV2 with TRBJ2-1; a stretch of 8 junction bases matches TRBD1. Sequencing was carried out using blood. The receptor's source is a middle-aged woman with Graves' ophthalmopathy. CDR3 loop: CASSRGQGPYNEQFF. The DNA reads TGTGCCAGCAGCCGCGGACAGGGCCCATACAATGAGCAGTTCTTC.